Listed here are 22 T cell receptor beta chains from one sample, sequenced in a study of regulatory T cells in long-lasting Graves disease. As to time point: persistent/refractory GD, antithyroid drugs over 5 years with positive TRAb. The TCR library was prepared using RNA isolated from PBMCs. Building the TCR beta libraries relied on iRepertoire HTBI primers, and CDR3 regions underwent Arm-PCR. TCRdb re-called the multiplex PCR reads with MiXCR, one entry per CDR3 protein. The sample shows roughly 500,000 distinct CDR3 sequences, about 22% of them seen only once. The starting material was peripheral blood mononuclear cells (PBMCs), obtained when the disease was refractory, from a patient treated with antithyroid drugs. Receptor source: a female donor with Graves disease.

This clonotype was found a few times. The genes are TRBV27 and TRBJ2-7, with D hard to call. Trimming took off 5 bases at V and 6 bases at J, with 11 bases between the two ends. This CDR3 spans 12 amino acids. Germline CDR1 MNHEY, CDR2 SMNVEV (reference sequence). CDR3 amino acids: CASSASAREQYF. DNA for the CDR3: TGTGCCAGCAGTGCCTCGGCCCGCGAGCAGTACTTC.

The gene calls are TRBV3-1 and TRBJ2-7; 11 nucleotides align to TRBD2. This CDR3 contains 16 residues. Germline-derived CDR1 and CDR2 are LGHDT and YNNKEL (reference sequence). J was trimmed by 3 bases and V by 3 bases; bases with no gene match: 7. CDR3 sequence: CASSQETSGALYEQYF. Here the CDR3 DNA reads TGTGCCAGCAGCCAGGAGACTAGCGGGGCCCTCTACGAGCAGTACTTC.

With respect to this clonotype: A much larger clone sits a single nucleotide away, making a read error possible. This rearrangement joins TRBV12-3 or TRBV12-4 to TRBJ1-2, with D possibly matching TRBD1 (5 bases). Trimming pared 6 bases from V and 5 bases from J, leaving 22 bases between. The CDR3 is 16 residues long. The CDR3 coding sequence is TGTGCCAGCAGCCCCCAGGGAGGCCTGCCCACATATGGCTACACCTTC. This gives the protein CASSPQGGLPTYGYTF.

This clonotype has only one observation. The rearrangement links TRBV11-3 to TRBJ1-5; TRBD1 matches at 10 bases. Germline V gene data show CDR1 as SGHNT and CDR2 as YENEEA. The V segment lost 1 base and the J segment 7 bases; nucleotides outside the gene matches: 7. The CDR3 totals 16 residues. The CDR3 spells CASSLAAGQGRQPQHF. The CDR3 nucleotides read TGTGCCAGCAGCTTAGCTGCGGGACAGGGGCGACAGCCCCAGCATTTT.

As regards this clonotype: A much more abundant neighbour one base away suggests this may be a read error. This sequence joins TRBV6-2 or TRBV6-3 and TRBJ1-6; D call uncertain. Germline CDR1 is MNHEY and CDR2 is SVGEGT. This CDR3 is built from 14 residues. The DNA of the CDR3 is TGTGTCAGCAGTTACGATCTTCGTAATTCACCCCTCCACTTT. It yields the protein CVSSYDLRNSPLHF.

This sequence joins TRBV19 and TRBJ1-6; D might be TRBD1 (6 bases). Germline V gene sequence: CDR1 LNHDA, CDR2 SQIVND (reference sequence). Deletions cut 3 bases from V and 9 bases from J, with 15 bases between. The CDR3 loop spans 15 amino acids. CDR3 DNA sequence: TGTGCCAGTAGTATTGAGGGGGGTTTTAGTTCACCCCTCCACTTT. This gives the protein CASSIEGGFSSPLHF.

The V and J genes are TRBV6-1 and TRBJ2-3, with D unresolved. V lost 6 bases and J lost 0, with 13 bases in between. Germline V lookup: CDR1 MNHNS, CDR2 SASEGT. The CDR3 is 15 amino acids. CDR3 protein: CASRPRGFSTDTQYF. As DNA, the CDR3 is TGTGCCAGCAGGCCCCGTGGATTTAGCACAGATACGCAGTATTTT.

The chain is built from TRBV11-3 and TRBJ2-7; D may be TRBD2 (6 bases). Germline values: CDR1 SGHNT, CDR2 YENEEA. The CDR3 runs 15 residues. The V gene lost 1 base and the J gene lost 2 bases, with 12 bases spanning the gap. The CDR3 is CASSLVAGITYEQYF. CDR3 nucleotide sequence: TGTGCCAGCAGCTTAGTGGCGGGGATCACCTACGAGCAGTACTTC.

This clonotype was seen only a few times. The chain employs TRBV20-1 and TRBJ2-5, with D hard to call. Per the germline V gene, CDR1 is DFQATT and CDR2 is SNEGSKA (reference sequence). The CDR3 runs 13 residues. Trimming removed 0 bases at V and 5 bases at J, with 10 bases between. The CDR3 DNA follows: TGCAGTGCTAGAGAAGGGTTTGGGGAGACCCAGTACTTC. This codes for CSAREGFGETQYF.

This clonotype was observed a handful of times. V and J are TRBV7-2 and TRBJ2-1; D unresolved. Germline assignment: CDR1 SGHTA and CDR2 FQGNSA. CDR3 length: 16 residues. V was clipped by 4 bases and J by 1 base, with 14 bases between them. CDR3 coding DNA: TGTGCCAGCAGCTACCAGAGTGTAGGTTCCTACAATGAGCAGTTCTTC. Translated, it gives CASSYQSVGSYNEQFF.

This clonotype was detected ten times or more. V and J are TRBV2 and TRBJ1-4; TRBD1 matches at 8 bases. CDR1 and CDR2 (germline): SNHLY, FYNNEI. The CDR3 contains 14 residues. The V segment lost 1 base and the J segment 8 bases; nucleotides outside the gene matches: 3. The CDR3 here is CASSEGGQGEKLFF. In DNA form, the CDR3 reads TGTGCCAGCAGTGAAGGCGGACAGGGCGAAAAACTGTTTTTT.

J is TRBJ1-2 and V is TRBV7-2; 10 bases agree with TRBD1. Trimming took 5 bases from V and 9 from J; bases not matched to a gene: 9. CDR1 is SGHTA, CDR2 FQGNSA, per germline. The CDR3 length is 14 residues. The DNA of the CDR3 is TGTGCCAGCAGCGCCGGGACAGGGGTTGGCAGCTACACCTTC. Translated: CASSAGTGVGSYTF.

Remarks on this clonotype: A read error is possible here, since a much larger clone lies one base away. Without the conserved terminal phenylalanine or tryptophan, this CDR3 likely stems from a read error. This chain joins TRBV27 and TRBJ2-5; perhaps TRBD2 as D (6 bases). V lost 3 bases, J lost 4 bases, and 15 bases lay in between. Germline V gene lookup returns CDR1 MNHEY and CDR2 SMNVEV (reference sequence). This CDR3 is built from 15 residues. DNA of the CDR3: TGTGCCAGCAGTTTTTACGGGGGAGACCCAGAGACCCAGTACCTC. This codes for CASSFYGGDPETQYL.

The chain is built from TRBV20-1 and TRBJ1-1; D gene uncertain. The CDR3 sequence is 12 residues long. From germline, CDR1 is DFQATT and CDR2 SNEGSKA (reference sequence). The CDR3 DNA is TGCAGCACAGAAATAATGAACACTGAAGCTTTCTTT. Its translation is CSTEIMNTEAFF.

The rearrangement links TRBV3-1 to TRBJ2-1; 8 bases agree with TRBD2. Germline trimming cut 6 bases from V and 3 bases from J; bases unmatched to any gene: 7. This CDR3 contains 15 residues. Per germline, CDR1 LGHDT and CDR2 YNNKEL (reference sequence). The DNA for the CDR3 is TGTGCCAGCAGTCGCGGGGGGACCCTCTACAATGAGCAGTTCTTC. Residues: CASSRGGTLYNEQFF.

This chain connects TRBV3-1 to TRBJ1-2; D is uncertain. Looked up from germline, CDR1 is LGHDT and CDR2 is YNNKEL (reference sequence). The V end lost 3 bases, the J end lost 8 bases, and 7 bases lay between the germline ends. CDR3 length equals 11 residues. CDR3 region: CASSQASGYTF. CDR3 bases: TGTGCCAGCAGCCAGGCTTCGGGCTACACCTTC.

This clonotype showed up many times. The gene calls are TRBV28 and TRBJ1-2; D is perhaps TRBD1 (6 bases). This CDR3 region has 14 residues. V shed 6 bases and J shed 4 bases, with 15 bases lying between them. Per germline, CDR1 MDHEN and CDR2 SYDVKM. CDR3 sequence reads: CASSLRGGAYGYTF. The DNA of the CDR3 is TGTGCCAGCAGCCTACGGGGGGGCGCCTATGGCTACACCTTC.

This clonotype was counted many times. The chain has TRBV3-1 and TRBJ2-5; D not certain. Trimming pared 1 base from V and 5 bases from J, leaving 5 bases between. This CDR3 has 12 amino acids. Germline V gene sequence: CDR1 LGHDT, CDR2 YNNKEL (reference sequence). CDR3 sequence (DNA): TGTGCCAGCAGCCAAGGAATGGAGACCCAGTACTTC. Translated, it gives CASSQGMETQYF.

This clonotype was seen only a few times. V is TRBV6-5 and J is TRBJ2-1; TRBD1 matches at 9 bases. Germline loops: CDR1 MNHEY, CDR2 SVGAGI. With V trimmed by 4 bases and J by 0 bases, 4 bases remained unmatched. The CDR3 has 16 residues. In DNA form, the CDR3 reads TGTGCCAGCAGTTCCTTACAGGGGGCCTCCTACAATGAGCAGTTCTTC. This sequence encodes CASSSLQGASYNEQFF.

This clonotype occurred a few times. The chain recombines TRBV6-4 with TRBJ2-1, with TRBD2 identical over 7 bases. Germline CDR1 reads MRHNA; CDR2 reads SNTAGT. The junction had 2 bases not matched to a gene; V was cut back by 3 bases and J by 9 bases. The CDR3 runs 12 residues. The CDR3 nucleotides are TGTGCCAGCAGTGAGAAGCGGGGTGAGCAGTTCTTC. As protein: CASSEKRGEQFF.

This clonotype was counted ten times or more. The rearrangement uses TRBV7-2 and TRBJ2-7, with D uncertain. Germline V gene lookup returns CDR1 SGHTA and CDR2 FQGNSA. The V end lost 7 bases, the J end lost 0 bases, and 13 bases lay between the germline ends. CDR3 size: 14 residues. In DNA, the CDR3 is TGTGCCAGCACCCCAGGCCGGAGCTCCTACGAGCAGTACTTC. Translating gives CASTPGRSSYEQYF.

This chain links TRBV5-1 with TRBJ2-7, with D tentatively TRBD1 (6 bases). V gave up 1 base and J gave up 5 bases, with 16 bases separating them. The CDR3 consists of 15 residues. In germline, CDR1 is SGHRS, CDR2 YFSETQ. DNA of the CDR3: TGCGCCAGCAGCTTGAACGGCAGGGGCCTTGACGAGCAGTACTTC. Encoded protein: CASSLNGRGLDEQYF. The variable domain in full, completed from reference TRBV5-1 and TRBJ2-7, reads KAGVTQTPRYLIKTRGQQVTLSCSPISGHRSVSWYQQTPGQGLQFLFEYFSETQRNKGNFPGRFSGRQFSNSRSEMNVSTLELGDSALYLCASSLNGRGLDEQYFGPGTRLTVT.